This record covers a single TCR beta chain. The people who gave samples were healthy Caucasians from Russia, aged roughly 6 to 100. Samples each yielded at least 6 micrograms of total RNA. The sample comes from a study of blood T cells in healthy people across ages. The CDR3 covers 14 residues. V lost 4 bases to trimming and J lost 7 bases; unmatched junction nucleotides: 6. Per the germline V gene, CDR1 is KGHDR and CDR2 is SFDVKD. A sample-barcoded 5' primer and a J-beta primer mix were used in a second PCR of roughly 7 to 11 cycles. A template-switch adaptor with 12 random nucleotides tagged each cDNA molecule. TCRdb re-derived calls from the 5' RACE reads in MiXCR, one entry per CDR3 protein. The table has around 1.5 million distinct CDR3 sequences, about 40% seen once.

The source of this sequence is a woman between 18 and 29 years old in good health. The sample consisted of blood. V is TRBV24-1 and J is TRBJ2-1; 7 bases map to TRBD2. The CDR3 nucleotides are TGTGCCACCAGTGAGGGCGGGAGAAGGAATGAGCAGTTCTTC. Residues: CATSEGGRRNEQFF.